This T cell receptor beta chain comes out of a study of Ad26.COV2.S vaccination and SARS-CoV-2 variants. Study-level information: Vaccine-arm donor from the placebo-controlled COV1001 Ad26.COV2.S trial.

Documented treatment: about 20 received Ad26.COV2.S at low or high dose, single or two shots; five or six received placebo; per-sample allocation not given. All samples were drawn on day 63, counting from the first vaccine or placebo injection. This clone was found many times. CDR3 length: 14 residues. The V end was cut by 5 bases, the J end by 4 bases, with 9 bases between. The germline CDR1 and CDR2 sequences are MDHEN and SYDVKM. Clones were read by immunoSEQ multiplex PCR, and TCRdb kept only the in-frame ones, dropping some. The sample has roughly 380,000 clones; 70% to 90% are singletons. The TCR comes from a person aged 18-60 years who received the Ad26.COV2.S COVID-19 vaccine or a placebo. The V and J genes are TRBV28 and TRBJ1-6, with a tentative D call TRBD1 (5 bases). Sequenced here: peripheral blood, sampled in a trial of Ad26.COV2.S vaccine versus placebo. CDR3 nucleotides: TGTGCCAGCAGTCAACAGGCGTATAATTCACCCCTCCACTTT. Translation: CASSQQAYNSPLHF.